These 27 T cell receptor beta chains were sequenced from one sample in a study of blood T cells in healthy people across ages. Sample-barcoded 5' priming and a J-beta primer mix drove a second PCR of 7 to 11 cycles. Using its own MiXCR run on the 5' RACE reads, TCRdb lists one record per CDR3 protein. This repertoire shows 650,000 to 1,000,000 distinct CDR3 sequences, roughly 35% found once; its top ten account for 10% to 15%. Sequencing input: blood. These receptors originate from a man aged 18 to 29 in good health.

This clonotype has ten or more counts. This chain uses TRBV4-2 with TRBJ2-1; D is undetermined. Germline CDR1 reads LGHNA; CDR2 reads YNFKEQ. Trimming stripped 2 bases from V and 0 bases from J, with 8 bases between. CDR3 length equals 15 residues. CDR3 DNA: TGTGCCAGCAGCCAACGGCTGCCCTCCTACAATGAGCAGTTCTTC. Protein sequence: CASSQRLPSYNEQFF.

This clonotype has more than one count but fewer than ten. One end of the junction varies from germline; a read error may be responsible. This rearrangement joins TRBV15 to TRBJ2-5; possibly TRBD1 or TRBD2 for D (5 bases each). The germline V gene has CDR1 LNHNV and CDR2 YYDKDF (reference sequence). This CDR3 has 15 residues. The CDR3 is CATGREGKGRNEQYF. The CDR3 coding sequence is TGTGCCACCGGCAGAGAGGGAAAGGGGCGGAATGAGCAGTACTTC.

The rearrangement links TRBV20-1 to TRBJ1-2, with D possibly being TRBD1 (5 bases). The CDR3 has 14 amino acids. Trimming cost V 1 base and J 5 bases, with 14 bases left between them. The germline V gene has CDR1 DFQATT and CDR2 SNEGSKA (reference sequence). The CDR3 loop reads CSARVAGLSYGYTF. The CDR3 region has the DNA TGCAGTGCTAGAGTGGCAGGGTTAAGTTATGGCTACACCTTC.

This clonotype occurred many times. The chain recombines TRBV29-1 with TRBJ1-4; TRBD1 matches at 7 bases. With V trimmed by 7 bases and J by 2 bases, 7 bases remained unmatched. CDR3 length equals 14 residues. From germline, CDR1 is SQVTM and CDR2 ANQGSEA. This CDR3 reads CSGGLGQTNEKLFF. The CDR3, as DNA: TGCAGCGGGGGGCTGGGACAGACTAATGAAAAACTGTTTTTT.

Only a few counts were recorded for this clonotype. The chain carries TRBV7-2 and TRBJ2-7; D is unresolved. V lost 5 bases and J lost 0, with 14 bases in between. Per germline, CDR1 SGHTA and CDR2 FQGNSA. CDR3 length equals 15 residues. CDR3 sequence reads: CASSQTGVSSYEQYF. The CDR3 nucleotides are TGTGCCAGCAGCCAGACGGGTGTTAGCTCCTACGAGCAGTACTTC.

The rearrangement uses TRBV12-3 or TRBV12-4 and TRBJ2-5; TRBD1 is a possible D gene (5 bases). V lost 2 bases and J 11 bases, leaving 21 bases between the germline ends. This CDR3 is built from 15 residues. Here the CDR3 DNA reads TGTGCCAGCAGTTTACAGGGTGGAAACGCCTACGTGCAGTACTTC. Protein product: CASSLQGGNAYVQYF.

This clonotype has more than one count but fewer than ten. This chain links TRBV11-2 with TRBJ2-3, with 9 bases lining up with TRBD2. CDR3 length: 20 residues. Germline V CDR1 and CDR2: SGHAT, FQNNGV. Trimming took 2 bases from V and 0 from J; bases not matched to a gene: 15. In DNA form, the CDR3 reads TGTGCCAGCAGCTTAATGAGTAGCGGGGGCCTTAACCCAAGCACAGATACGCAGTATTTT. The encoded protein is CASSLMSSGGLNPSTDTQYF.

The gene calls are TRBV4-3 and TRBJ2-7, with D perhaps being TRBD1 or TRBD2 (5 bases each). The CDR3 consists of 15 residues. Trimming took 0 bases from V and 0 from J, leaving 9 bases between them. Germline V gene lookup returns CDR1 LGHNA and CDR2 YSLEER. CDR3 nucleotides: TGCGCCAGCAGCCAAGATCTGGGGGACTCCTACGAGCAGTACTTC. As protein: CASSQDLGDSYEQYF.

The chain combines TRBV7-2 with TRBJ2-3, with 11 bases aligning to TRBD2. Germline CDR1 is SGHTA and CDR2 is FQGNSA. V dropped 7 bases and J dropped 4; count of bases not matched to a gene: 7. The CDR3 length is 15 residues. The CDR3 protein is CASKLAGGPSDTQYF. CDR3 coding DNA: TGTGCCAGCAAGTTAGCGGGGGGGCCCTCAGATACGCAGTATTTT.

The genes are TRBV28 and TRBJ2-1; D may match TRBD1 or TRBD2 (5 bases each). Germline CDR1 is MDHEN and CDR2 is SYDVKM. Trimming stripped 9 bases from V and 5 bases from J, with 20 bases between. This CDR3 comprises 15 residues. For the CDR3, the DNA is TGTGCCAGTCCGCCCCCCGGGACGTCAAACAATGAGCAGTTCTTC. Translated, it gives CASPPPGTSNNEQFF.

The chain has TRBV10-3 and TRBJ2-7, with 10 bases that match TRBD1. Germline CDR1 ENHRY, CDR2 SYGVKD. The CDR3 runs to 16 residues. Unmatched junction bases numbered 15, after V lost 7 bases and J lost 6 bases. The CDR3 loop reads CAINLDAGTGAAEQYF. As DNA, the CDR3 is TGTGCCATCAACCTAGACGCCGGGACAGGGGCCGCCGAGCAGTACTTC.

On this clonotype: A much bigger clone sits one base away, suggesting this may be a read error. The V gene is TRBV29-1, the J gene TRBJ2-7; tentative D call: TRBD1 (5 bases). Germline-derived CDR1 and CDR2 are SQVTM and ANQGSEA. Trimming took 7 bases from V and 7 from J, leaving 26 bases between them. The CDR3 length is 15 residues. CDR3 protein: CSGHLQGMGHNEQYF. CDR3 nucleotide sequence: TGCAGCGGTCACCTCCAGGGAATGGGGCACAATGAGCAGTACTTC.

The chain couples TRBV20-1 to TRBJ1-1, with D maybe TRBD1 (5 bases). Germline V CDR1 and CDR2: DFQATT, SNEGSKA (reference sequence). Trimming shortened V by 0 bases and J by 1 base, and 9 bases separated the two germline ends. The CDR3 has 14 amino acids. In DNA, the CDR3 is TGCAGTGCTAGAGAGTACAGGCCGAACACTGAAGCTTTCTTT. Translating gives CSAREYRPNTEAFF.

This clonotype has just a few counts. The genes are TRBV7-6 and TRBJ2-1; 8 bases align to TRBD2. The V gene's germline CDR1 is SGHVS and CDR2 FNYEAQ. V gave up 1 base and J gave up 5 bases; unmatched junction bases: 7. The CDR3 consists of 16 residues. CDR3 sequence reads: CASSLEAGGHHNEQFF. In DNA form, the CDR3 reads TGTGCCAGCAGCTTAGAGGCGGGGGGCCACCACAATGAGCAGTTCTTC. Supplemented by reference TRBV7-6 and TRBJ2-1, the full variable domain reads GAGVSQSPRYKVTKRGQDVALRCDPISGHVSLYWYRQALGQGPEFLTYFNYEAQQDKSGLPNDRFSAERPEGSISTLTIQRTEQRDSAMYRCASSLEAGGHHNEQFFGPGTRLTVL.

This rearrangement joins TRBV5-1 to TRBJ2-7; 14 positions match TRBD2. With the DNA end fitting TRBJ2-5 better, the J assignment may be wrong. Germline CDR1 and CDR2: SGHRS and YFSETQ. This CDR3 is 18 amino acids long. This CDR3 is CASGTGLAGVKGMETQYF. The CDR3, as DNA: TGCGCCAGCGGAACGGGACTAGCGGGAGTTAAAGGGATGGAGACCCAGTACTTC.

The rearrangement links TRBV9 to TRBJ2-5, with 7 bases lining up with TRBD2. Trimming took 4 bases from V and 5 from J; bases not matched to a gene: 11. The CDR3 contains 15 residues. CDR1 SGDLS and CDR2 YYNGEE come from the germline V gene. CDR3 in DNA: TGTGCCAGCAGCCAAGGACTAGTCTCAGATGAGACCCAGTACTTC. Its translation is CASSQGLVSDETQYF.

This clonotype was seen a handful of times. V and J are TRBV27 and TRBJ2-5; D tentatively fits TRBD1 or TRBD2 (5 bases each). V was trimmed by 3 bases and J by 1 base, leaving 15 bases between them. Looked up from germline, CDR1 is MNHEY and CDR2 is SMNVEV (reference sequence). The CDR3 contains 16 residues. CDR3 region: CASSLGRLPLQETQYF. Written as DNA, the CDR3 is TGTGCCAGCAGTTTGGGACGGCTACCTCTCCAAGAGACCCAGTACTTC.

On this clonotype: This may be a read error, as it is one base from a much larger clone. The V and J genes are TRBV7-9 and TRBJ2-3, with 12 bases matching TRBD2. This CDR3 spans 16 amino acids. Looked up from germline, CDR1 is SEHNR and CDR2 is FQNEAQ (reference sequence). With V trimmed by 2 bases and J by 5 bases, 5 bases remained unmatched. CDR3 nucleotide sequence: TGTGCCAGCAGCTTAAGACTAGCGGGGGCCTTAGATACGCAGTATTTT. Protein product: CASSLRLAGALDTQYF.

This chain joins TRBV4-1 and TRBJ2-7; TRBD2 is a possible D gene (6 bases). The CDR3 runs to 15 residues. Trimming took 2 bases from V and 0 from J, leaving 11 bases between them. Germline values: CDR1 MGHRA, CDR2 YSYEKL. The CDR3 DNA sequence: TGCGCCAGCAGCCAATCCGCGGGACCCTCCTACGAGCAGTACTTC. Its protein is CASSQSAGPSYEQYF.

This clonotype was found once. The chain employs TRBV2 and TRBJ2-1; 8 nucleotides match TRBD1. The trim removed 5 bases at V and 9 bases at J, leaving 3 bases unmatched. The CDR3 sequence is 12 residues long. CDR1 is SNHLY and CDR2 is FYNNEI in the germline V gene. The CDR3 DNA reads TGTGCCAGCAGTTGGACAGGGCGTGAGCAGTTCTTC. Translated, it gives CASSWTGREQFF.

This chain uses TRBV5-1 with TRBJ2-3; 7 nucleotides agree with TRBD2. The germline gives CDR1 SGHRS, CDR2 YFSETQ. Losses at the gene ends were 3 bases for V and 4 bases for J; bases not matched to a gene: 5. The CDR3 runs to 14 residues. The CDR3 protein is CASSWSSGADTQYF. Written as DNA, the CDR3 is TGCGCCAGCAGCTGGTCTAGCGGAGCAGATACGCAGTATTTT.

This clonotype was detected a few times. The chain uses TRBV7-2 and TRBJ2-3; 8 bases agree with TRBD2. Per germline, CDR1 SGHTA and CDR2 FQGNSA. The V gene end was trimmed by 0 bases and the J gene end by 3 bases; junction bases not matched to a gene: 5. This CDR3 spans 16 amino acids. The CDR3 DNA is TGTGCCAGCAGCTTAGCTCCGGCGGGGGGTACAGATACGCAGTATTTT. Residues: CASSLAPAGGTDTQYF.

Details on this clonotype: A much larger clone lies a single base off, so this may be a read error. The V and J genes are TRBV5-1 and TRBJ2-3; D is uncertain. Germline V CDR1 and CDR2: SGHRS, YFSETQ. The CDR3 has 15 residues. The CDR3 sequence is CASSLVGKSTETQYF. The CDR3 DNA follows: TGCGCCAGCAGCTTGGTAGGGAAAAGCACAGAGACGCAGTATTTT.

Only a few counts were recorded for this clonotype. In nucleotides, the CDR3 is TGTGCCAGCAGTTCTAACAGGGGGCCCTACTCCTACAATGAGCAGTACTTC. Protein product: CASSSNRGPYSYNEQYF. This chain joins TRBV28 and TRBJ2-7; TRBD1 aligns across 9 bases. CDR1 MDHEN and CDR2 SYDVKM come from the germline V gene. The CDR3 runs to 17 residues. J gave up 7 bases and V 4 bases, and 17 bases lay outside the gene matches.

The V gene is TRBV2, the J gene TRBJ2-3; 7 bases match TRBD2. Germline lookup yields CDR1 SNHLY and CDR2 FYNNEI. V was clipped by 10 bases and J by 6 bases; unmatched bases: 13. The CDR3 spans 14 residues. The DNA for the CDR3 is TGTGCCACCGACGGGCTAGCGGCCCCGGATACGCAGTATTTT. It yields the protein CATDGLAAPDTQYF.

The sample holds many counts of this clonotype. The V and J genes are TRBV7-2 and TRBJ2-3; 10 bases match TRBD2. The CDR3 has 16 amino acids. Germline V CDR1 and CDR2: SGHTA, FQGNSA. The ends lost 5 bases at V and 3 bases at J; junction bases unmatched: 8. This chain's CDR3 is CASSPLAGGLTDTQYF. In nucleotides, the CDR3 is TGTGCCAGCAGCCCGTTAGCGGGGGGCCTTACAGATACGCAGTATTTT.

In its sample, this clonotype was seen many times. The chain joins TRBV20-1 to TRBJ2-3; D is unclear. Trimming stripped 6 bases from V and 2 bases from J, with 12 bases between. From germline, CDR1 is DFQATT and CDR2 SNEGSKA (reference sequence). The CDR3 has 13 amino acids. The CDR3 nucleotides are TGCAGTGCCCCCCCCTTCGCCACAGATACGCAGTATTTT. This sequence encodes CSAPPFATDTQYF.